The 16 T cell receptor beta chains presented below share a single source sample, sequenced in a study of blood T cell repertoires in COVID-19. Assay used: immunoSEQ multiplex PCR; TCRdb lists only in-frame clones, some missing. The profile shows 60,000 to 75,000 clones, 70% to 90% of them singletons. Sequencing input: peripheral blood. The receptor source for this set is a woman aged 50 to 60 with COVID-19, enrolled during active disease.

The chain is built from TRBV24-1 and TRBJ2-3; 7 bases line up with TRBD2. V dropped 4 bases and J dropped 1; count of bases not matched to a gene: 7. CDR3 length equals 16 residues. In germline, CDR1 is KGHDR, CDR2 SFDVKD. The CDR3 DNA reads TGTGCCACCAGTGACCGGGGCGGGAGCGGCACAGATACGCAGTATTTT. It translates to CATSDRGGSGTDTQYF.

Only one count was recorded for this clone. CDR3 coding DNA: TGTGCCAGCAGCGGAGGACAGGGGGCTAACTATGGCTACACCTTC. Translation gives CASSGGQGANYGYTF. The chain carries TRBV9 and TRBJ1-2, with 10 nucleotides matching TRBD1. Germline loops: CDR1 SGDLS, CDR2 YYNGEE. Trimming took 3 bases from V and 0 from J; bases not matched to a gene: 2. The CDR3 runs 15 residues. Drawing the rest from reference TRBV9 and TRBJ1-2, the complete variable domain is DSGVTQTPKHLITATGQRVTLRCSPRSGDLSVYWYQQSLDQGLQFLIQYYNGEERAKGNILERFSAQQFPDLHSELNLSSLELGDSALYFCASSGGQGANYGYTFGSGTRLTVV.

This clone was recorded once. Other DNA sequences in the sample encode the same CDR3. The rearrangement uses TRBV6-1 and TRBJ2-7; D gene unclear. The CDR3 runs to 13 residues. Between the trimmed V and J ends, which lost 2 bases and 3 bases, there was a span of 8 bases. Germline CDR1 is MNHNS and CDR2 is SASEGT. CDR3 sequence reads: CASSEPPVYEQYF. CDR3 in DNA: TGTGCCAGCAGTGAACCCCCCGTCTACGAGCAGTACTTC.

The chain recombines TRBV3-1 (or the pseudogene TRBV3-2) with TRBJ1-2; 7 bases are a match to TRBD1. The J segment lost 8 bases and the V segment lost 3 bases, leaving 6 bases of the junction unmatched. The CDR3 covers 13 residues. Per germline, CDR1 LGHDT and CDR2 YNNKEL (reference sequence). CDR3: CASSQERGGGYTF. DNA for the CDR3: TGTGCCAGCAGCCAGGAGCGAGGGGGCGGCTACACCTTC.

The J gene is TRBJ1-2, the V gene TRBV30; TRBD1 is a possible D gene (6 bases). This CDR3 has 15 amino acids. Germline CDR1 reads GTSNPN; CDR2 reads SVGIG (reference sequence). V was trimmed by 5 bases and J by 8 bases, leaving 24 bases between them. DNA for the CDR3: TGTGCCTGGGGGGATAAAAACAGGGTTAGAGTCGGCTACACCTTC. Its protein product is CAWGDKNRVRVGYTF.

The CDR3: CAWSGSSKQYF. CDR3 bases: TGTGCCTGGAGTGGTAGTTCGAAGCAGTACTTC. The chain links TRBV30 to TRBJ2-7; D gene ambiguous. V lost 1 base and J lost 8, with 9 bases in between. CDR3 length equals 11 residues. Germline V gene sequence: CDR1 GTSNPN, CDR2 SVGIG (reference sequence).

The chain is built from TRBV19 and TRBJ1-1; possible D gene TRBD1, 5 bases. This CDR3 has 13 residues. The ends were cut back, 9 bases at V and 4 bases at J, with 15 bases in the middle. The V gene's germline CDR1 is LNHDA and CDR2 SQIVND (reference sequence). The CDR3 loop reads CASTGGALTEAFF. The CDR3 coding sequence is TGTGCCAGCACCGGTGGGGCCCTCACTGAAGCTTTCTTT. The complete variable domain, with remaining parts taken from reference TRBV19 and TRBJ1-1, reads DGGITQSPKYLFRKEGQNVTLSCEQNLNHDAMYWYRQDPGQGLRLIYYSQIVNDFQKGDIAEGYSVSREKKESFPLTVTSAQKNPTAFYLCASTGGALTEAFFGQGTRLTVV.

The gene calls are TRBV2 and TRBJ2-1; 11 bases are a match to TRBD2. V trimming: 7 bases; J trimming: 5 bases; junction bases outside the gene matches: 7. Per germline, CDR1 SNHLY and CDR2 FYNNEI. This CDR3 region has 15 residues. CDR3 loop: CASTLAGGANNEQFF. The CDR3, as DNA: TGTGCCAGCACCTTAGCGGGAGGGGCTAACAATGAGCAGTTCTTC. The full variable domain, completed using reference TRBV2 and TRBJ2-1, is EPEVTQTPSHQVTQMGQEVILRCVPISNHLYFYWYRQILGQKVEFLVSFYNNEISEKSEIFDDQFSVERPDGSNFTLKIRSTKLEDSAMYFCASTLAGGANNEQFFGPGTRLTVL.

There are a few counts of this clone. The chain recombines TRBV30 with TRBJ2-2; 13 bases align to TRBD2. This CDR3 is built from 16 residues. Looked up from germline, CDR1 is GTSNPN and CDR2 is SVGIG (reference sequence). V dropped 3 bases and J dropped 4; count of bases not matched to a gene: 5. This CDR3 is CAWRAGTSGTTGELFF. CDR3 in DNA: TGTGCCTGGAGGGCCGGGACTAGCGGGACCACCGGGGAGCTGTTTTTT.

The V call is TRBV7-2, the J call TRBJ2-2; TRBD2 matches 12 bases. V dropped 5 bases and J dropped 5; count of bases not matched to a gene: 3. The germline CDR1 and CDR2 sequences are SGHTA and FQGNSA. CDR3 length equals 15 residues. The CDR3 reads CASSPGLAGTGELFF. The CDR3 bases are TGTGCCAGCAGCCCTGGACTAGCGGGGACCGGGGAGCTGTTTTTT.

In this sample, this clone turned up once. This chain connects TRBV6-2 or TRBV6-3 to TRBJ1-2, with D tentatively TRBD1 (6 bases). The CDR3 sequence is 13 residues long. Trimming pared 6 bases from V and 7 bases from J, leaving 15 bases between. Germline V gene data show CDR1 as MNHEY and CDR2 as SVGEGT. The CDR3 here is CASSPGRGSGYTF. The CDR3 DNA follows: TGTGCCAGCAGCCCCGGCAGGGGAAGTGGCTACACCTTC.

For the CDR3, the DNA is TGTGCCAGCAGGCAAATACTAGCGGGATCCTCCTACGAGCAGTACTTC. Translated, it gives CASRQILAGSSYEQYF. The rearrangement uses TRBV27 and TRBJ2-7; 10 bases line up with TRBD2. The germline V gene has CDR1 MNHEY and CDR2 SMNVEV (reference sequence). This CDR3 comprises 16 residues. J gave up 0 bases and V 6 bases, and 8 bases lay outside the gene matches.

This clone has just a few counts. This CDR3 reads CASSEEATLTDTQYF. The CDR3 DNA follows: TGTGCCAGCAGTGAAGAAGCGACCCTCACAGATACGCAGTATTTT. The chain has TRBV2 and TRBJ2-3; D uncertain. This CDR3 comprises 15 residues. Germline CDR1 reads SNHLY; CDR2 reads FYNNEI. Deletions cut 1 base from V and 2 bases from J, with 10 bases between. The whole variable domain, remainder taken from reference TRBV2 and TRBJ2-3, is EPEVTQTPSHQVTQMGQEVILRCVPISNHLYFYWYRQILGQKVEFLVSFYNNEISEKSEIFDDQFSVERPDGSNFTLKIRSTKLEDSAMYFCASSEEATLTDTQYFGPGTRLTVL.

The chain recombines TRBV2 with TRBJ1-1; a weak D match, TRBD1 (5 bases). Germline loops: CDR1 SNHLY, CDR2 FYNNEI. The CDR3 contains 14 residues. Trimming removed 7 bases from V and 2 bases from J, with 14 bases in between. CDR3 in DNA: TGTGCCAGCAAATATCTCCAGGGAAACACTGAAGCTTTCTTT. Protein sequence: CASKYLQGNTEAFF.

This clone was recorded a few times. The chain carries TRBV29-1 and TRBJ2-5, with 16 bases that match TRBD2. Germline V gene data show CDR1 as SQVTM and CDR2 as ANQGSEA. With 6 bases clipped from V and 1 base from J, the junction kept 5 bases outside the gene matches. The CDR3 loop spans 16 amino acids. The CDR3 coding sequence is TGCAGCGTACCGGGACTAGCGGGAGGGTCCCAAGAGACCCAGTACTTC. It specifies CSVPGLAGGSQETQYF.

The chain joins TRBV29-1 to TRBJ1-2, with unresolved D. The V gene's germline CDR1 is SQVTM and CDR2 ANQGSEA. V was cut by 5 bases and J by 6 bases, with 22 bases left in between. The CDR3 consists of 15 residues. The CDR3 DNA follows: TGCAGCGTTTACTTGGGCCGACTAACCAGCAATGGCTACACCTTC. It translates to CSVYLGRLTSNGYTF.